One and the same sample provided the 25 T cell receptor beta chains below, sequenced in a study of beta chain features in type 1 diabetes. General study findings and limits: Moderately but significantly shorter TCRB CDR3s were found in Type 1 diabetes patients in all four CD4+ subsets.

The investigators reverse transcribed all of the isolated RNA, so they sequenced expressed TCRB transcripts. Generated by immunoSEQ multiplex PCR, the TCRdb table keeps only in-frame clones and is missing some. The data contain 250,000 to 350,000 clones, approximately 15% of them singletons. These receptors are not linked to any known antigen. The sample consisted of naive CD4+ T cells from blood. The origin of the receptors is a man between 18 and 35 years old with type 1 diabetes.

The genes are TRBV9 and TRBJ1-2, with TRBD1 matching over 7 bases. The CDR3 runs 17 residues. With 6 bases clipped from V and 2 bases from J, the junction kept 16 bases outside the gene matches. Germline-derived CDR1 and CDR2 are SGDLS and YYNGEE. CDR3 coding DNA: TGTGCCAGCACCCTTTTTGGTCAGGGGACAGCGAACTATGGCTACACCTTC. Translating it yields CASTLFGQGTANYGYTF.

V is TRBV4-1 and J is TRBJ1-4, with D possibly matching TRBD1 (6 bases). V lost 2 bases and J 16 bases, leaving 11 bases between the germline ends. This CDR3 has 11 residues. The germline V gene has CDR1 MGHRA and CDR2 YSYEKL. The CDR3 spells CASSQRGQRFF. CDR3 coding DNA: TGCGCCAGCAGCCAAAGAGGACAGCGGTTTTTT.

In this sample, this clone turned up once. The CDR3 sequence is CASSIQGSQPQHF. The CDR3 DNA reads as TGTGCCAGTAGTATCCAGGGTTCTCAGCCCCAGCATTTT. This chain uses TRBV19 with TRBJ1-5, with D possibly matching TRBD1 (5 bases). In germline, CDR1 is LNHDA, CDR2 SQIVND (reference sequence). Trimming left V 3 bases short and J 6 bases short, with 9 bases between. This CDR3 spans 13 amino acids.

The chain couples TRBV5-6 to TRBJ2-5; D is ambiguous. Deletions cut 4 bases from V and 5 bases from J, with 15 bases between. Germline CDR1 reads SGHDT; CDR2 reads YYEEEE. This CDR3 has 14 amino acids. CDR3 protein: CASSPDTNRETQYF. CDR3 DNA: TGTGCCAGCAGCCCAGACACGAATCGGGAGACCCAGTACTTC.

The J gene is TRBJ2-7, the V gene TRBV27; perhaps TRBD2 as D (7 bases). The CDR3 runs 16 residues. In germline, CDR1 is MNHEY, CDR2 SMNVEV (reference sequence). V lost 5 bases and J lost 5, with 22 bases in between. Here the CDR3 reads CASSPLPGAGRDEQYF. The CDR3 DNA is TGTGCCAGCAGTCCGCTACCGGGGGCAGGGAGGGACGAGCAGTACTTC.

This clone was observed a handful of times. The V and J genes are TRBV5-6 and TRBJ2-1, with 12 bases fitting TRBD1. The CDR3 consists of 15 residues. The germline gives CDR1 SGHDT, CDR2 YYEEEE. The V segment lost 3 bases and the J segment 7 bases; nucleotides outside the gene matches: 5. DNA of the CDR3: TGTGCCAGCAGCTGGGGACAGGGGGCCGGGAATGAGCAGTTCTTC. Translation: CASSWGQGAGNEQFF. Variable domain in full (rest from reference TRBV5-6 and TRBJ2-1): DAGVTQSPTHLIKTRGQQVTLRCSPKSGHDTVSWYQQALGQGPQFIFQYYEEEERQRGNFPDRFSGHQFPNYSSELNVNALLLGDSALYLCASSWGQGAGNEQFFGPGTRLTVL.

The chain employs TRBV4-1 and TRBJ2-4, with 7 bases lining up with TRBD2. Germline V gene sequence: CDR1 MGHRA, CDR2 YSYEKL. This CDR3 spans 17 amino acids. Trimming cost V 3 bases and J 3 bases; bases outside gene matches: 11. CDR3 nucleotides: TGCGCCAGCAGCCAGAGCATGGGGGGGATGGGCAAAAACATTCAGTACTTC. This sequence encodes CASSQSMGGMGKNIQYF.

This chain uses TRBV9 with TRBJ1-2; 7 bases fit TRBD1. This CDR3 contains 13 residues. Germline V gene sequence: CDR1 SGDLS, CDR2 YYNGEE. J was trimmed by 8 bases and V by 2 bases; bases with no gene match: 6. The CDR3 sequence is CASSVSTGSGYTF. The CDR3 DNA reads TGTGCCAGCAGCGTGTCGACAGGGTCCGGCTACACCTTC.

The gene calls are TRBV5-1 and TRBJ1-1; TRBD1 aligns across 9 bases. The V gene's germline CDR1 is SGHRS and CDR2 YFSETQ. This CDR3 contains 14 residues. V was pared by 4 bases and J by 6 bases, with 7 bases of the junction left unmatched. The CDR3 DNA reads TGCGCCAGCAGCCCGGGACAGGGTGGGGCTGAAGCTTTCTTT. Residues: CASSPGQGGAEAFF.

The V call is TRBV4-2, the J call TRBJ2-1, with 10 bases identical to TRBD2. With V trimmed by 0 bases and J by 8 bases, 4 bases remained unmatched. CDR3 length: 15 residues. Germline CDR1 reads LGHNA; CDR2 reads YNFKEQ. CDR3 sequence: CASSQEERGGDEQFF. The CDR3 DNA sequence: TGTGCCAGCAGCCAAGAGGAGCGGGGGGGGGATGAGCAGTTCTTC.

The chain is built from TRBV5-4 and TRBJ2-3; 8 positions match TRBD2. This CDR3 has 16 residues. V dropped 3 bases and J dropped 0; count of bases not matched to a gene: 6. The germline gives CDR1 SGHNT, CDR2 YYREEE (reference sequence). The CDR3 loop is CASSSPGLVSTDTQYF. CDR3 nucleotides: TGTGCCAGCAGCTCGCCGGGACTAGTAAGCACAGATACGCAGTATTTT.

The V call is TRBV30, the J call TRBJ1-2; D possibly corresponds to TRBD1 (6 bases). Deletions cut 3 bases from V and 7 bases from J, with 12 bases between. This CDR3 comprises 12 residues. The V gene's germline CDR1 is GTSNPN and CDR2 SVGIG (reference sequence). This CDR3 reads CAWSNRVPGYTF. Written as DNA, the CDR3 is TGTGCCTGGAGCAACAGGGTACCTGGCTACACCTTC.

The CDR3 DNA is TGCAGTGCTAGCAAGCGAGAGACCCAGTACTTC. It encodes CSASKRETQYF. V is TRBV20-1 and J is TRBJ2-5; no clear D. The ends were cut back, 3 bases at V and 4 bases at J, with 6 bases in the middle. There are 11 residues in the CDR3. Germline V CDR1 and CDR2: DFQATT, SNEGSKA (reference sequence).

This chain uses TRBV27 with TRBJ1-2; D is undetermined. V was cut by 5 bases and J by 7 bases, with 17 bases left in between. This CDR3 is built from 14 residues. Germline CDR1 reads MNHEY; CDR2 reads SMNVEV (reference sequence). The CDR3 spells CASSRFETTGGYTF. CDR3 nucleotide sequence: TGTGCCAGCAGTCGATTCGAGACTACCGGTGGCTACACCTTC.

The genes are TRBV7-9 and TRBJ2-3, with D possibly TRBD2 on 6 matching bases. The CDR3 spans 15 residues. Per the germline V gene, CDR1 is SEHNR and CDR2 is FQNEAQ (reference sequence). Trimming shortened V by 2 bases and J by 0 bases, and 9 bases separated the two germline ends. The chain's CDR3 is CASSLRDWSTDTQYF. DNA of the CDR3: TGTGCCAGCAGCTTACGGGACTGGAGCACAGATACGCAGTATTTT.

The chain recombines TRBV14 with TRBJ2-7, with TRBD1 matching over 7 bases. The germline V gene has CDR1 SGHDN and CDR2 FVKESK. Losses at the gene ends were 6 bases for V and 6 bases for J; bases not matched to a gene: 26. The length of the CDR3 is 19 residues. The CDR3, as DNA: TGTGCCAGCAGTCGCGCCGCGACAGGGATTACTATGGCAATGTTCGAGCAGTACTTC. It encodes CASSRAATGITMAMFEQYF.

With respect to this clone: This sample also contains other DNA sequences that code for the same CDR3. The DNA of the CDR3 is TGTGCCAGCTCACCACCGGGACTAGCGGGAGATGATACGCAGTATTTT. This sequence encodes CASSPPGLAGDDTQYF. The chain is built from TRBV18 and TRBJ2-3, with 14 bases matching TRBD2. The CDR3 is 16 residues long. CDR1 and CDR2 from the germline V gene are KGHSH and LQKENI. Germline trimming cut 0 bases from V and 6 bases from J; bases unmatched to any gene: 2.

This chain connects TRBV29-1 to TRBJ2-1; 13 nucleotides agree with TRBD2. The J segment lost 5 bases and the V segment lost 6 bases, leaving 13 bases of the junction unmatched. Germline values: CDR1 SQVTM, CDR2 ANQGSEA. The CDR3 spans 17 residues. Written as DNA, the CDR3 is TGCAGCGTGTCGAGGACTAGCGGGAGCTACCTCGACAATGAGCAGTTCTTC. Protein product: CSVSRTSGSYLDNEQFF.

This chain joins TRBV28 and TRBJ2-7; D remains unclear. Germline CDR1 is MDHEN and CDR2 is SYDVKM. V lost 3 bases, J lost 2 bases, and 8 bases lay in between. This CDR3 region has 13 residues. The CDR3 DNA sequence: TGTGCCAGCAGTTTGGTCGGAGCCTACGAGCAGTACTTC. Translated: CASSLVGAYEQYF. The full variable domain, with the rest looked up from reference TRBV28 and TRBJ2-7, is DVKVTQSSRYLVKRTGEKVFLECVQDMDHENMFWYRQDPGLGLRLIYFSYDVKMKEKGDIPEGYSVSREKKERFSLILESASTNQTSMYLCASSLVGAYEQYFGPGTRLTVT.

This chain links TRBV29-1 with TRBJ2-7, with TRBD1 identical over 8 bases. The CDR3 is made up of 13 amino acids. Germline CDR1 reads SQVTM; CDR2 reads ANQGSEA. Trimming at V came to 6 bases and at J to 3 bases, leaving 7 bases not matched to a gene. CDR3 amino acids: CSVSRQGNYEQYF. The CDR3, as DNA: TGCAGCGTGTCCAGACAGGGGAACTACGAGCAGTACTTC.

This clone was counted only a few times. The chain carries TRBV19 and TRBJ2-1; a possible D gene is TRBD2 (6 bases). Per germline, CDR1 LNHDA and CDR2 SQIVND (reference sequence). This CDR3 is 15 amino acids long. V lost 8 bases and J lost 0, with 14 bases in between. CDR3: CASVGRDFSYNEQFF. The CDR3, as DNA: TGTGCCAGTGTGGGGCGGGACTTCTCCTACAATGAGCAGTTCTTC.

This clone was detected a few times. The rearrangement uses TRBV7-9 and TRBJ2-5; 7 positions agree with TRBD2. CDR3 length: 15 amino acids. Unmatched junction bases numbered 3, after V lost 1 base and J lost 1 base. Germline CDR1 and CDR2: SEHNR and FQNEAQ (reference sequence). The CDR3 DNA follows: TGTGCCAGCAGCTTAGAGGGGACTACCCAAGAGACCCAGTACTTC. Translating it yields CASSLEGTTQETQYF.

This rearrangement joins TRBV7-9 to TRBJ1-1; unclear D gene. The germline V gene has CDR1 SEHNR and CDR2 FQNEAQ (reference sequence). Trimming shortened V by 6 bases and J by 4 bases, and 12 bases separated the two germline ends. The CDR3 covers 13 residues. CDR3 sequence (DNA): TGTGCCAGCAGACAGACACGGGGCACTGAAGCTTTCTTT. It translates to CASRQTRGTEAFF.

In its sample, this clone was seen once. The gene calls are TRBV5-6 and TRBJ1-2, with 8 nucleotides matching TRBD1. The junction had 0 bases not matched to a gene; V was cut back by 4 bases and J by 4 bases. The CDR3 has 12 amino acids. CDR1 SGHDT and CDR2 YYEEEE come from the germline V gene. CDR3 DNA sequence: TGTGCCAGCAGCACAGGGGGCTATGGCTACACCTTC. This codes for CASSTGGYGYTF.

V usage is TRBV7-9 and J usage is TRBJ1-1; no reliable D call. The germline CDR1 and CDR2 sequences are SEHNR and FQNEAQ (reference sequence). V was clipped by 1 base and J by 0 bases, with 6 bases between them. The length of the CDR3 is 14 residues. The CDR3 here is CASSLVSLNTEAFF. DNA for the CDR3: TGTGCCAGCAGCTTAGTTAGCCTGAACACTGAAGCTTTCTTT.